This entry describes one T cell receptor beta chain. These data belong to a study of blood T cell repertoires in COVID-19. On the study more broadly: Some COVID-19 samples were acute and others convalescent; all came from the United States, Italy and Spain. T cells, B-cell-depleted T cells, or PBMCs supplied cDNA or gDNA.

Germline assignment: CDR1 SGHRS and CDR2 YFSETQ. The CDR3 has 15 residues. The J segment lost 3 bases and the V segment lost 3 bases, leaving 5 bases of the junction unmatched. Original processing notes: Amplification of reference gene primers was used by the study to estimate nucleated cell counts. Produced via immunoSEQ multiplex PCR; TCRdb's table is partial and in-frame only. V and J calls and clone size are those listed in that table; D and trimming were worked out from the DNA. The data show approximately 170,000 clones, about 86% seen once. Sample: peripheral blood. The chain couples TRBV5-1 to TRBJ2-3, with TRBD2 identical over 9 bases. The receptor was isolated from a man aged 50 or older with active or convalescent COVID-19. CDR3 amino acids: CASSSYTSGTDTQYF. The DNA for the CDR3 is TGCGCCAGCAGCTCGTACACTAGCGGGACAGATACGCAGTATTTT.